This entry is about one TCR beta chain. This sample is drawn from a study of shared clonotypes between healthy human individuals. This CDR3 contains 13 residues. V was trimmed by 2 bases and J by 5 bases, leaving 12 bases between them. Germline values: CDR1 SQVTM, CDR2 ANQGSEA. Generated by immunoSEQ multiplex PCR, the TCRdb table keeps only in-frame clones and is missing some. The table lists about 1.1 million clones, 77% of them singletons. Specimen: memory CD4+ T cells from PBMCs. Noted subset: CD45RA-negative fraction. V and J are TRBV29-1 and TRBJ2-5; no firm D call. The origin of this receptor is a man between 18 and 35 years old in good health. Some clones in this sample may be carry-over from other donors' samples. The CDR3 protein is CSVESHLGETQYF. CDR3 DNA: TGCAGCGTTGAATCCCATTTAGGGGAGACCCAGTACTTC.